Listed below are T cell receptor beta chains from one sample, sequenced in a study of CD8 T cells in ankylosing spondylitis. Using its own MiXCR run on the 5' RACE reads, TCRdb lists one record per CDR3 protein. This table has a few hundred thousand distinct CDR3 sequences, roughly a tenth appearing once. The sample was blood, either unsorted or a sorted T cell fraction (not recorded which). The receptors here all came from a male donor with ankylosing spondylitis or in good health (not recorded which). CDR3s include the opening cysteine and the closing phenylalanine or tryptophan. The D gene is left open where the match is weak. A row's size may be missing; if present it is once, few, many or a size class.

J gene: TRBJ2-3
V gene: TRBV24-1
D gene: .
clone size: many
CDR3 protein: CATGGSGKDDTQYF
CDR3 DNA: TGTGCCACCGGCGGTTCAGGGAAAGATGATACGCAGTATTTT

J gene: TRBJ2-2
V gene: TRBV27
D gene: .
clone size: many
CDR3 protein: CASTSGYGTGELFF
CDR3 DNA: TGTGCCAGCACCTCGGGGTACGGCACCGGGGAGCTGTTTTTT

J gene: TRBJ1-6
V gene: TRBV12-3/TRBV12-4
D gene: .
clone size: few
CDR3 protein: CASSPRDKTNSPLHF
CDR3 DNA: TGTGCCAGCAGCCCACGGGACAAAACTAATTCACCCCTCCACTTT

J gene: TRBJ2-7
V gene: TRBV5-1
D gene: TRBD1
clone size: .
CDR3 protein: CASSIRPGTGGQQYF
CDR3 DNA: TGCGCCAGCAGCATTCGACCCGGGACAGGGGGCCAGCAGTACTTC

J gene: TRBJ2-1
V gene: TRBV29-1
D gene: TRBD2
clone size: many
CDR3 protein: CSVGTGTSLNEQFF
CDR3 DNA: TGCAGCGTTGGAACCGGGACTAGCCTCAATGAGCAGTTCTTC

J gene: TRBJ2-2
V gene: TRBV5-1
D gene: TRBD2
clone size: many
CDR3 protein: CASSAGLAGGSTGELFF
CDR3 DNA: TGCGCCAGCAGCGCGGGACTAGCGGGGGGATCCACCGGGGAGCTGTTTTTT

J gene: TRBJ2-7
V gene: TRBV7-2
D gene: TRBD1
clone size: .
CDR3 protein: CASSSGTELHEQYF
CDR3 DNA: TGTGCCAGCAGCTCCGGGACAGAACTACACGAGCAGTACTTC

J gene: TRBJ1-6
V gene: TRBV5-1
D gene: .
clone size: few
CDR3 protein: CASSLDGQSYNSPLHF
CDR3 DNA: TGCGCCAGCAGCTTGGACGGACAGAGCTATAATTCACCCCTCCACTTT

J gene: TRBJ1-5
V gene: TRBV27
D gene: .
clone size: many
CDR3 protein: CASSPRLGNNQPQHF
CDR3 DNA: TGTGCCAGCAGTCCCCGCTTAGGGAACAATCAGCCCCAGCATTTT

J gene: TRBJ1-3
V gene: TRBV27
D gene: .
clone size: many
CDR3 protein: CASSGTPRNTIYF
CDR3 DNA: TGTGCCAGCAGCGGGACTCCAAGAAACACCATATATTTT

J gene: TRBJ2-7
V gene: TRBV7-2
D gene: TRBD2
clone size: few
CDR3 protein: CASSSPSGAKGEQYF
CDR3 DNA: TGTGCCAGCAGCTCCCCGAGCGGGGCAAAGGGCGAGCAGTACTTC

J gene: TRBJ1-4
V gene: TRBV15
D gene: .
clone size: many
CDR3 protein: CATSRDQAGEKLFF
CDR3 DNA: TGTGCCACCAGCAGAGATCAGGCGGGAGAAAAACTGTTTTTT

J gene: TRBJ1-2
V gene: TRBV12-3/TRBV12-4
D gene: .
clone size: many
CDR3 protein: CASSWRERYGYTF
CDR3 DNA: TGTGCCAGCAGTTGGAGGGAACGCTATGGCTACACCTTC

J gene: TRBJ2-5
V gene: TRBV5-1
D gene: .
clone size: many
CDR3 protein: CASSLAEAGPHETQYF
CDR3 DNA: TGCGCCAGCAGCTTGGCAGAAGCGGGTCCGCACGAGACCCAGTACTTC

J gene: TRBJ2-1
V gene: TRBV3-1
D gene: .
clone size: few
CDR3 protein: CASSPQAGVRRLF
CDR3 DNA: TGTGCCAGCAGCCCTCAAGCAGGCGTGCGCCGGCTCTTC

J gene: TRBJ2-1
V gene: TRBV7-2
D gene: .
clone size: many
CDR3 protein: CASSLATPGSNEQFF
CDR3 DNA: TGTGCCAGCAGCTTAGCGACCCCAGGGAGCAATGAGCAGTTCTTC

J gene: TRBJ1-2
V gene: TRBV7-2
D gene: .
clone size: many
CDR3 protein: CASSHTLGTDRYGYTF
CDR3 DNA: TGTGCCAGCAGCCACACCCTAGGGACCGATCGCTATGGCTACACCTTC

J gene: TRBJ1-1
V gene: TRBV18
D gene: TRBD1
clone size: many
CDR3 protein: CASSSTGTETGFF
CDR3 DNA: TGTGCCAGCTCATCCACCGGGACAGAAACAGGTTTCTTT

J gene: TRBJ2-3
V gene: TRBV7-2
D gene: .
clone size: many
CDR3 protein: CASRGRIIPTDTQYF
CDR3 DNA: TGTGCCAGCCGTGGGCGGATTATTCCCACAGATACGCAGTATTTT

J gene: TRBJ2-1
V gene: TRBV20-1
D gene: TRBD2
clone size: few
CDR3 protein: CSAVAGGLSYNEQFF
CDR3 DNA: TGCAGTGCCGTAGCGGGGGGGCTCTCCTACAATGAGCAGTTCTTC

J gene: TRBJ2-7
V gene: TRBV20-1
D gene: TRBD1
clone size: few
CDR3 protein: CSAHSSPGQVVYEQYF
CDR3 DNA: TGCAGTGCTCATTCCTCCCCGGGACAGGTGGTCTACGAGCAGTACTTC

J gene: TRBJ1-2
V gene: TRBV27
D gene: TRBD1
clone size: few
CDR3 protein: CASSWPGQGIDGYTF
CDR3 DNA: TGTGCCAGCAGTTGGCCGGGACAGGGGATTGATGGCTACACCTTC

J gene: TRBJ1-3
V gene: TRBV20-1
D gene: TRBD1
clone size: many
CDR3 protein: CSARSRDSSGNTIYF
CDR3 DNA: TGCAGTGCTAGAAGCCGGGACAGCTCTGGAAACACCATATATTTT

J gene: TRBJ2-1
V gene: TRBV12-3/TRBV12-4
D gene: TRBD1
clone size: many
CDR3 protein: CASSTQGARSNEQFF
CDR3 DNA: TGTGCCAGCAGCACACAGGGGGCACGAAGCAATGAGCAGTTCTTC

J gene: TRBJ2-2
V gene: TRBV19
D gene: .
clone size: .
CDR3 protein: CASRKIGGTGELFF
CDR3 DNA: TGTGCCAGTAGGAAGATTGGGGGCACCGGGGAGCTGTTTTTT

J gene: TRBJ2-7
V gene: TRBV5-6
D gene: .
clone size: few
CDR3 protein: CASYPLTSYEQYF
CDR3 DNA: TGTGCCAGCTATCCATTGACCTCCTACGAGCAGTACTTC

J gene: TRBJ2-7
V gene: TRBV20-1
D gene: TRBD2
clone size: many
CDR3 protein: CSALAGNYEQYF
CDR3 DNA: TGCAGTGCCTTAGCGGGGAACTACGAGCAGTACTTC

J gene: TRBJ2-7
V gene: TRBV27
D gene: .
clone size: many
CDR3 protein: CASSFRTLGPTYEQYF
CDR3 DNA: TGTGCCAGCAGTTTCCGGACACTTGGGCCCACCTACGAGCAGTACTTC

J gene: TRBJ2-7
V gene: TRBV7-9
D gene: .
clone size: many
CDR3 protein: CASSPGILENEQYF
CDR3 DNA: TGTGCCAGCAGCCCCGGAATCTTGGAAAACGAGCAGTACTTC

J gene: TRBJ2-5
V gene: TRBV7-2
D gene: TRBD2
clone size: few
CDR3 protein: CASSLGVGGQETQYF
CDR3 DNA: TGTGCCAGCAGCTTAGGGGTGGGGGGGCAAGAGACCCAGTACTTC

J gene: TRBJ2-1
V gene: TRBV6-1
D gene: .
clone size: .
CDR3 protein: CASSRGTSSYNEQFF
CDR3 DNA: TGTGCCAGCAGTAGGGGGACAAGCTCCTACAATGAGCAGTTCTTC

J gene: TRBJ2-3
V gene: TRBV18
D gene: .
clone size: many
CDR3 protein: CASSPPVRGSGTDTQYF
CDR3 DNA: TGTGCCAGCTCACCACCGGTAAGGGGGTCCGGCACAGATACGCAGTATTTT

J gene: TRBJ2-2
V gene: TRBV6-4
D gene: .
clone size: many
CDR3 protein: CASSSFVRLNTGELFF
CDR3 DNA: TGTGCCAGCAGTTCCTTCGTTCGCCTAAACACCGGGGAGCTGTTTTTT

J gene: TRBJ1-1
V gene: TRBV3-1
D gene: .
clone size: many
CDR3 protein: CASSQGGLRDLNTEAFF
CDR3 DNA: TGTGCCAGCAGCCAAGGGGGGCTACGGGACTTGAACACTGAAGCTTTCTTT

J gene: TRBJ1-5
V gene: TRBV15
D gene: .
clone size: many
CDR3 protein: CATSVSSGANQPQHF
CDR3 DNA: TGTGCCACCAGCGTTTCTTCGGGAGCCAATCAGCCCCAGCATTTT

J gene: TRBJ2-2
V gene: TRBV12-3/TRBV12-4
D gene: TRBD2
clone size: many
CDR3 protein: CASSLDSSGGSTGELFF
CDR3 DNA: TGTGCCAGCAGTTTGGATTCTAGCGGGGGGTCCACCGGGGAGCTGTTTTTT

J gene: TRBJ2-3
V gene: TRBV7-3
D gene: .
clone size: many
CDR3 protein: CASSVGPSSTDTQYF
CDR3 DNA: TGTGCCAGCAGCGTCGGGCCGTCTAGCACAGATACGCAGTATTTT

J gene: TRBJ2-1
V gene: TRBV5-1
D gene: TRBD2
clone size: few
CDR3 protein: CASSSGTSTHNEQFF
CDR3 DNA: TGCGCCAGCAGCTCCGGGACTAGTACCCACAATGAGCAGTTCTTC

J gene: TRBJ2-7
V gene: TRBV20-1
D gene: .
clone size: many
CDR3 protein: CSARTDPSYEQYF
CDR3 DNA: TGCAGTGCACGGACGGACCCTTCCTACGAGCAGTACTTC

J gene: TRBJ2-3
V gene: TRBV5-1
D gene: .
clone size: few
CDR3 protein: CASSLALATSTDTQYF
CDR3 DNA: TGCGCCAGCAGCTTGGCCTTAGCGACTAGCACAGATACGCAGTATTTT

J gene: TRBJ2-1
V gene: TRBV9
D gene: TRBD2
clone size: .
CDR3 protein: CASSVGGGRGEQFF
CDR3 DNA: TGTGCCAGCAGCGTAGGCGGGGGGCGCGGTGAGCAGTTCTTC

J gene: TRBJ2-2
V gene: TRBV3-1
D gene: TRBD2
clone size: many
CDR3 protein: CASSQAYSGAAGELFF
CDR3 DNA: TGTGCCAGCAGCCAAGCCTACAGCGGGGCCGCCGGGGAGCTGTTTTTT

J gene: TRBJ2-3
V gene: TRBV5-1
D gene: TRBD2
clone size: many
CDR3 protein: CASSRGGHTDTQYF
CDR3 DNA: TGCGCCAGCAGTCGCGGGGGGCACACAGATACGCAGTATTTT

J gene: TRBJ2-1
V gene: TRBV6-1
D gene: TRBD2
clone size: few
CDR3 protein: CASSASGGAFDEQFF
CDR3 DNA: TGTGCCAGCAGTGCTAGCGGGGGGGCATTCGATGAGCAGTTCTTC

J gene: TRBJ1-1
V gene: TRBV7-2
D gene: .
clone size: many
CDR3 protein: CASSPRGGDTEAFF
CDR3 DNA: TGTGCCAGCAGCCCAAGGGGGGGGGACACTGAAGCTTTCTTT

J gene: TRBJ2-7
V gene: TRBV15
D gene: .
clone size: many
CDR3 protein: CATSRGQTHYEQYF
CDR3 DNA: TGTGCCACCAGCAGAGGACAGACCCATTACGAGCAGTACTTC

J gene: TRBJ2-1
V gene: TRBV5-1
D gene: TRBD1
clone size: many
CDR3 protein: CASSSQQGANEQFF
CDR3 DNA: TGCGCCAGCAGCTCTCAACAGGGGGCCAATGAGCAGTTCTTC

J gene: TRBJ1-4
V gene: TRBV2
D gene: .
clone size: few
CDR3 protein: CASSDVGNREKLFF
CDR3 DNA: TGTGCCAGCAGTGACGTAGGGAATCGGGAAAAACTGTTTTTT

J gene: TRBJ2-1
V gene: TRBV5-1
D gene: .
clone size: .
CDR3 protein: CASSLKVTGNSYNEQFF
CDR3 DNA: TGCGCCAGCAGCTTGAAGGTCACAGGGAACTCCTACAATGAGCAGTTCTTC

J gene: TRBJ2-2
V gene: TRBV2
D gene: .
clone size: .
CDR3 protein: CASGGDTGELFF
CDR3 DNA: TGTGCCAGCGGAGGGGATACCGGGGAGCTGTTTTTT

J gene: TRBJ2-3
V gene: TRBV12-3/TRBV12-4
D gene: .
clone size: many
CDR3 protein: CASTTSGSTDTQYF
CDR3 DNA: TGTGCCAGCACCACCAGCGGGAGCACAGATACGCAGTATTTT

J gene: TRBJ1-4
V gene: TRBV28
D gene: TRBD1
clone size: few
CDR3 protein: CASSPGGAEEKLFF
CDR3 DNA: TGTGCCAGCAGTCCAGGGGGCGCAGAGGAAAAACTGTTTTTT